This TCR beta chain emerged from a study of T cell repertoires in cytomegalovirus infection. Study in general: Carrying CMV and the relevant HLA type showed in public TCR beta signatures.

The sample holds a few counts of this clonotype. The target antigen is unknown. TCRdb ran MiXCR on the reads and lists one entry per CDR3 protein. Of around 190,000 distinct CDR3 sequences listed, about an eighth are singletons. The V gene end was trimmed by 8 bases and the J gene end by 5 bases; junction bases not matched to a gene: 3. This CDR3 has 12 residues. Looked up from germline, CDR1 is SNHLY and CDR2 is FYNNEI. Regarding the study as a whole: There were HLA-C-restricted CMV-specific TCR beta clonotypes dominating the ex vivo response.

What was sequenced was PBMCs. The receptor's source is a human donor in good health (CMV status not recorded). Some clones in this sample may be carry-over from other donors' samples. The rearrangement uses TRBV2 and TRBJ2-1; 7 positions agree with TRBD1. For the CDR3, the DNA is TGTGCCAGCCCGACAGGGAACAATGAGCAGTTCTTC. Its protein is CASPTGNNEQFF.